This T cell receptor beta chain comes out of a study of T cell responses to AZD1222 COVID-19 vaccine. The method was immunoSEQ multiplex PCR; TCRdb's version includes in-frame clones alone and lacks a portion of them. The sample holds about 110,000 clones, under 90% seen once. Germline loops: CDR1 SGHRS, CDR2 YFSETQ. There are 17 residues in the CDR3. With 4 bases removed from V and 8 bases from J, the gap between germline ends came to 25 bases. The rearrangement uses TRBV5-1 and TRBJ2-1; D remains unclear. The source material was peripheral blood, sampled on day 0 of AZD1222 vaccination. The source is an adult in good health. CDR3 in amino acids: CASSQQGPPIPIDEQFF. The CDR3 region has the DNA TGCGCCAGCAGCCAACAAGGACCCCCTATCCCTATCGATGAGCAGTTCTTC.